The clone carrying this T cell receptor (beta chain) was found a few times. Via MiXCR, TCRdb re-called the reads, giving one row per CDR3 protein. Of 80,000 to 100,000 distinct CDR3 sequences listed, 25% to 40% are singletons. V lost 1 base, J lost 7 bases, and 5 bases stayed unmatched. The CDR3 covers 16 residues. Germline values: CDR1 SGHTA, CDR2 FQGNSA. This entry is derived from a study of type 1 regulatory T cells. The source of this sequence is a human donor in good health. The sample taken for sequencing was CD4+ T cells, either the whole sample or a sorted fraction (not recorded which). The chain employs TRBV7-2 and TRBJ2-1; 12 bases map to TRBD2. CDR3 DNA sequence: TGTGCCAGCAGCTTAGGTGGGACTAGCGGGCGTAATGAGCAGTTCTTC. Translated, it gives CASSLGGTSGRNEQFF.